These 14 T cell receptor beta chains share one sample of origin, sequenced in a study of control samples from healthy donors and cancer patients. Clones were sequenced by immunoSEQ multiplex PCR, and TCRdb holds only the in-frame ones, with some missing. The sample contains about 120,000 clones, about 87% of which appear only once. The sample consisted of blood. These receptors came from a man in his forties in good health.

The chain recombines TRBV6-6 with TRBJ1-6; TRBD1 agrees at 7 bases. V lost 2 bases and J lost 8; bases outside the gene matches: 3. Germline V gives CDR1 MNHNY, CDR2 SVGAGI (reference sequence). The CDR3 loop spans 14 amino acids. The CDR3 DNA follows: TGTGCCAGCAGTTACACTGACAGGGATTCACCCCTCCACTTT. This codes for CASSYTDRDSPLHF.

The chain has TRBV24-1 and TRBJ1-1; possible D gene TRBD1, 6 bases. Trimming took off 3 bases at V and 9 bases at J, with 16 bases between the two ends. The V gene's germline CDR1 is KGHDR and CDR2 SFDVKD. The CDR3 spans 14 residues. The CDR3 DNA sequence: TGTGCCACCAGTGATGGTAGGGGGGGAGAAAAAGCTTTCTTT. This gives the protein CATSDGRGGEKAFF.

The CDR3 here is CSASSGLGNQPQHF. The CDR3 nucleotides read TGCAGTGCTAGTTCTGGATTGGGGAATCAGCCCCAGCATTTT. The chain employs TRBV20-1 and TRBJ1-5; no clear D gene. Trimming removed 3 bases at V and 4 bases at J, with 13 bases between. Germline lookup yields CDR1 DFQATT and CDR2 SNEGSKA (reference sequence). CDR3 length equals 14 residues.

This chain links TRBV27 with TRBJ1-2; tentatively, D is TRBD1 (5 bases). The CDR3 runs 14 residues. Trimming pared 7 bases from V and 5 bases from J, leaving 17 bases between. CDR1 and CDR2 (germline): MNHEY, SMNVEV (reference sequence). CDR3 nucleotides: TGTGCCAGCAACGGGAGGGGCGAGGGGTATGGCTACACCTTC. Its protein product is CASNGRGEGYGYTF.

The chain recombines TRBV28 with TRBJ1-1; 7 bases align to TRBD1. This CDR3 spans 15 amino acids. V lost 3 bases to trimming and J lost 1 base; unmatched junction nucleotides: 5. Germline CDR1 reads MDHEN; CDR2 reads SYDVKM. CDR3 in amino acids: CASSLAGTENTEAFF. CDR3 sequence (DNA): TGTGCCAGCAGTTTGGCCGGGACAGAGAACACTGAAGCTTTCTTT.

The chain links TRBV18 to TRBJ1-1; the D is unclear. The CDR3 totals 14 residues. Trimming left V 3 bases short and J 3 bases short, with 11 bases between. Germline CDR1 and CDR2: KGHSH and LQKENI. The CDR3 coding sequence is TGTGCCAGCTCACCCGGGAGGCAGTACACTGAAGCTTTCTTT. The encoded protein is CASSPGRQYTEAFF.

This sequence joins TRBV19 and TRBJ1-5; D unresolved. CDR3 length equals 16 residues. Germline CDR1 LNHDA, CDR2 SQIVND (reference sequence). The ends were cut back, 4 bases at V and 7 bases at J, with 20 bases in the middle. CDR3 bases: TGTGCCAGTAGTACCCCCCGGGCAAAAAGCGGGCAGCCCCAGCATTTT. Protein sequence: CASSTPRAKSGQPQHF.

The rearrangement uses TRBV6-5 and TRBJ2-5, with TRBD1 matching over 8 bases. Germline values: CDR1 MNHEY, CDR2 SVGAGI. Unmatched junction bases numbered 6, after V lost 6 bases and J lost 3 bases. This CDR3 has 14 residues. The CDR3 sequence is CASRGGQGKETQYF. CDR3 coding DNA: TGTGCCAGCAGGGGCGGACAGGGAAAAGAGACCCAGTACTTC.

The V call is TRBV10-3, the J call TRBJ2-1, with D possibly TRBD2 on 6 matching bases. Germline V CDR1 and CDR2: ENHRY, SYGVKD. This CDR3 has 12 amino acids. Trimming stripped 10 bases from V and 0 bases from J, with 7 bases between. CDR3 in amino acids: CATGVSYNEQFF. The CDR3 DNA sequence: TGTGCCACGGGGGTCTCCTACAATGAGCAGTTCTTC.

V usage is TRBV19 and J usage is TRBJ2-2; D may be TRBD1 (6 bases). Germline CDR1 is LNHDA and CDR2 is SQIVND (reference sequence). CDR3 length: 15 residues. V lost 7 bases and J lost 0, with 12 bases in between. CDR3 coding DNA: TGTGCCAGTATTTCGTCAGGGGCGAACACCGGGGAGCTGTTTTTT. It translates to CASISSGANTGELFF.

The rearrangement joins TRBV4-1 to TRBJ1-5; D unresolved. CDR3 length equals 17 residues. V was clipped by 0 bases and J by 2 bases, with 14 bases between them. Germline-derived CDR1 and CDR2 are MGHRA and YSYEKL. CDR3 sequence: CASSQDVAARRNQPQHF. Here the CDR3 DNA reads TGCGCCAGCAGCCAAGATGTGGCAGCCAGACGCAATCAGCCCCAGCATTTT.

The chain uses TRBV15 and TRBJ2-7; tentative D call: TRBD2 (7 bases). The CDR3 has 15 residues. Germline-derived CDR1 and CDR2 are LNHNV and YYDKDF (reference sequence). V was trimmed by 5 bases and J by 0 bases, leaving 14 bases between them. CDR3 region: CATSRGGGNSYEQYF. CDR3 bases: TGTGCCACCAGCCGAGGGGGGGGAAACTCCTACGAGCAGTACTTC.

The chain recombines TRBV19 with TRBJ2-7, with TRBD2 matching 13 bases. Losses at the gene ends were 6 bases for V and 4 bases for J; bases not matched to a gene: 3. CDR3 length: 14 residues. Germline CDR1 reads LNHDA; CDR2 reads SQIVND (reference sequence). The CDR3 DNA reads TGTGCCAGTAGCCCGGGACTAGCGGGGTACGAGCAGTACTTC. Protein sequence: CASSPGLAGYEQYF. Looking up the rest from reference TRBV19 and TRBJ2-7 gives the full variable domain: DGGITQSPKYLFRKEGQNVTLSCEQNLNHDAMYWYRQDPGQGLRLIYYSQIVNDFQKGDIAEGYSVSREKKESFPLTVTSAQKNPTAFYLCASSPGLAGYEQYFGPGTRLTVT.

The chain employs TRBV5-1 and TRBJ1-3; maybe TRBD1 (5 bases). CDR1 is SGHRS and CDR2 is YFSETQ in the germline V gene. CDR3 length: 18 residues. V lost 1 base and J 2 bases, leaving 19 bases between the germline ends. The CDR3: CASSLSPKSSGPGNTIYF. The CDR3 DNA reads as TGCGCCAGCAGCTTGAGCCCTAAGTCTTCAGGGCCTGGAAACACCATATATTTT.